This T cell receptor beta chain was found in a study of read filtering for tumor transcriptome and immune sequencing. Per germline, CDR1 SGHNT and CDR2 YENEEA. The V end was cut by 5 bases, the J end by 4 bases, with 11 bases between. This CDR3 spans 14 amino acids. This clonotype was seen many times. Its antigen remains unidentified. The study, taken as a whole, reports: Dropping single-read clonotypes raised IR-seq and RNA-seq shared-clonotype correlation.

This library used roughly 430 ng RNA and molecular barcoded adaptors spanning alpha/delta and beta/gamma chains. TCRdb re-called the reads through MiXCR, storing one row per CDR3 protein. The sample has 62,000 or so distinct CDR3 sequences, 20% to 25% seen once. The sample was a population of CD138-negative cells sorted from bone marrow. The sequence was collected from a donor over 35 with multiple myeloma. This chain uses TRBV11-3 with TRBJ2-2; D remains ambiguous. The CDR3 DNA reads TGTGCCAGCAGCCCGGCACCTTCCACCGGGGAGCTGTTTTTT. This gives the protein CASSPAPSTGELFF.